This T cell receptor beta chain is drawn from a study of T cell repertoires in cytomegalovirus infection. Study summary: Public TCR beta signatures indicated both CMV infection and matching HLA type.

TCRdb re-derived calls from the reads in MiXCR, one entry per CDR3 protein. In the table there are tens of thousands of distinct CDR3 sequences, 20% of which are singletons. This clonotype has more than one count but fewer than ten. The antigen remains undetermined. The length of the CDR3 is 13 residues. The V gene's germline CDR1 is LGHDT and CDR2 YNNKEL (reference sequence). The V end lost 1 base, the J end lost 4 bases, and 8 bases lay between the germline ends. Source material: PBMCs, sequenced either directly or after in vitro stimulation (not recorded which). The TCR originated in a human donor in good health (CMV status not recorded). Some clones in this sample may be carry-over from other donors' samples. The chain combines TRBV3-1 with TRBJ2-7; maybe TRBD1 (6 bases). The CDR3: CASSQGGQYEQYF. CDR3 bases: TGTGCCAGCAGCCAAGGGGGACAATACGAGCAGTACTTC.